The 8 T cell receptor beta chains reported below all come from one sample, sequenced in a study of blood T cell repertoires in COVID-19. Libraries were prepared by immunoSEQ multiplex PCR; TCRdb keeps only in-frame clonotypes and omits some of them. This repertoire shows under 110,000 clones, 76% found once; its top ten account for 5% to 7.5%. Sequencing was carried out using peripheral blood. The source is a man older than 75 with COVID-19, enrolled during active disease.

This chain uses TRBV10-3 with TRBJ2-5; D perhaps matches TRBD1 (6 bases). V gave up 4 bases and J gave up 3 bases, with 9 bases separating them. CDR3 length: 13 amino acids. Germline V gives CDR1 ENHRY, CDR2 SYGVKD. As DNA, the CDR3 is TGTGCCATCAGTGTTTCAGGGGAAGAGACCCAGTACTTC. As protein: CAISVSGEETQYF.

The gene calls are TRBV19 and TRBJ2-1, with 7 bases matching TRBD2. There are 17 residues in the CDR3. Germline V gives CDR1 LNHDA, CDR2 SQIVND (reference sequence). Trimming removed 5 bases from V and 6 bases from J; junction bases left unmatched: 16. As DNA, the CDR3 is TGTGCCAGTAGTCCCTATGAATGGGCTAGGGAGGGCAATGAGCAGTTCTTC. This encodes CASSPYEWAREGNEQFF.

Here the CDR3 reads CASSGEGGNTEAFF. The CDR3 nucleotides are TGTGCCAGCTCAGGCGAAGGGGGGAACACTGAAGCTTTCTTT. The chain is built from TRBV28 and TRBJ1-1; TRBD1 is a possible D gene (6 bases). V lost 8 bases and J lost 1, with 14 bases in between. This CDR3 region has 14 residues. Germline V gene lookup returns CDR1 MDHEN and CDR2 SYDVKM.

The CDR3 DNA sequence: TGTGCGGCCCGACAGACTCCCCGGGATACGCAGTATTTT. Amino acid sequence: CAARQTPRDTQYF. This chain uses TRBV19 with TRBJ2-3; possible D gene TRBD1, 5 bases. The germline V gene encodes CDR1 LNHDA and CDR2 SQIVND (reference sequence). The CDR3 extends over 13 amino acids.

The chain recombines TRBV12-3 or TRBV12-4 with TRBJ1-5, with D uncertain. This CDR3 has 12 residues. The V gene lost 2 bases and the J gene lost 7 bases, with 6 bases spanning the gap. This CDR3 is CASSLYPQPQHF. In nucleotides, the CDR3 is TGTGCCAGCAGTTTATATCCCCAGCCCCAGCATTTT.

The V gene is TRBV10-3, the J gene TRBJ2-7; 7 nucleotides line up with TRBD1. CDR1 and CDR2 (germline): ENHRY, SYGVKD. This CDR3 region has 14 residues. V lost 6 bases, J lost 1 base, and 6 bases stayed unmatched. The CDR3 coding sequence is TGTGCCATCAGCTCGACAGGGTCGTCCTACGAGCAGTACTTC. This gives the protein CAISSTGSSYEQYF.

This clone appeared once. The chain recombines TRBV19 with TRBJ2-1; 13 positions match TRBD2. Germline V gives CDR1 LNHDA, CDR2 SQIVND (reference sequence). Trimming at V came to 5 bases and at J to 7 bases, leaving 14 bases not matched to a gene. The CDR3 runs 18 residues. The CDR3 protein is CASSPRTSGSFMVNEQFF. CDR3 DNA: TGTGCCAGTAGTCCCCGGACTAGCGGGAGCTTTATGGTGAATGAGCAGTTCTTC.

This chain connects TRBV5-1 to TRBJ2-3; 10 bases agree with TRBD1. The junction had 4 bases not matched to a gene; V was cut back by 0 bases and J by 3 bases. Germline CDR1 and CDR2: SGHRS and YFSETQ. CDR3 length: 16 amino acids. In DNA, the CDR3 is TGCGCCAGCAGCTTGGGACAGGGGGCAGGAACAGATACGCAGTATTTT. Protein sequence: CASSLGQGAGTDTQYF.